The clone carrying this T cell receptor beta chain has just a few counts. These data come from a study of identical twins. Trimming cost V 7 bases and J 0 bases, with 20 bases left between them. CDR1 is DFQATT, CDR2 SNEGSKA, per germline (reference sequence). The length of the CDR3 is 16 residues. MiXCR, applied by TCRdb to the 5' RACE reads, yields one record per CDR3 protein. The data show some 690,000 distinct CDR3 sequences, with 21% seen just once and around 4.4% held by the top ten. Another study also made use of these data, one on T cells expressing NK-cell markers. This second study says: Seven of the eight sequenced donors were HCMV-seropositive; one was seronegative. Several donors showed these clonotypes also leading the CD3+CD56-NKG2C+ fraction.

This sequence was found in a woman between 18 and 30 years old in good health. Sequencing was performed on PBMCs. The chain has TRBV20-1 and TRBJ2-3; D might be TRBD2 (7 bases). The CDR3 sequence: CSGGGGRGYSTDTQYF. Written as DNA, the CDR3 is TGCAGTGGAGGGGGGGGCCGCGGTTACAGCACAGATACGCAGTATTTT.